Below, one T cell receptor (beta chain) is given with its context. The target antigen is unknown. The PCR ran on 60 Vbeta and 13 Jbeta primers. Sequencing was performed with immunoSEQ multiplex PCR; in TCRdb, only in-frame clones are kept and a portion is missing. The sample's table shows approximately 150,000 clones. The data were taken from a study of cytomegalovirus exposure and HLA in healthy donors. Whole-study findings and limits: HLA allele associations emerged for roughly 17,000 TCR beta sequences in a later analysis, at 0.05 false discovery rate. Owing to their indistinguishability, certain V segments, notably TRBV6-2 and TRBV6-3, were excluded. Investigators reported about 160 TCR beta chains as tied to cytomegalovirus.

The germline V gene encodes CDR1 SGHTA and CDR2 FQGNSA. This CDR3 is 18 amino acids long. V lost 5 bases, J lost 4 bases, and 14 bases stayed unmatched. Sample: PBMCs. This chain connects TRBV7-2 to TRBJ1-2; TRBD1 matches 12 bases. This TCR derives from a male donor in good health and CMV-seronegative. CDR3 coding DNA: TGTGCCAGCAGCCCCCATCCGGGACAGGGGGCGAACGGCTATGGCTACACCTTC. This translates into CASSPHPGQGANGYGYTF.